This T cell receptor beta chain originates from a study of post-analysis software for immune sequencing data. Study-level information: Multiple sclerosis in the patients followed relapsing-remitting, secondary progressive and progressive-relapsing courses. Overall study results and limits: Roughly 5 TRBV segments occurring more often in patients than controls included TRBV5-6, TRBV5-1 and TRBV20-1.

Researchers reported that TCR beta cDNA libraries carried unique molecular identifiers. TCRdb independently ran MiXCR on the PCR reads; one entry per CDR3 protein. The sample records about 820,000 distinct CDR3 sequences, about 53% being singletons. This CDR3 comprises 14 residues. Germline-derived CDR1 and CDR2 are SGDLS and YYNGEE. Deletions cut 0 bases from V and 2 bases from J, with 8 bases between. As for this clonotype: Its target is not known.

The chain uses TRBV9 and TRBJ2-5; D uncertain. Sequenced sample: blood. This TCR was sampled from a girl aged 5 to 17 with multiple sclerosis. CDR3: CASSVGWLQETQYF. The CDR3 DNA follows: TGTGCCAGCAGCGTAGGATGGTTACAAGAGACCCAGTACTTC.